This TCR beta chain appears in the sequencing data of a study of blood T cell repertoires in COVID-19. Study-level information: Sites across the United States, Italy and Spain contributed samples from acute and convalescent COVID-19. T cells, B-cell-depleted T cells, or PBMCs supplied cDNA or gDNA.

How the authors handled the data: Reference gene primer amplification gave estimated nucleated cell counts. Measured with immunoSEQ multiplex PCR; TCRdb has only the in-frame clones, and not every one. D and trimming were read from the DNA, whereas the V and J calls and clone size are those reported in that table. The data show roughly 80,000 clones, about four fifths seen once. This TCR was recovered from a human donor in a cohort sampled during active COVID-19. The material sequenced was peripheral blood.

The CDR3 reads CASSSLSGRISYEQYF. The CDR3 DNA reads as TGTGCCAGCAGCTCCCTTTCAGGGAGGATTTCCTACGAGCAGTACTTC. The V gene is TRBV7-2, the J gene TRBJ2-7, with D possibly being TRBD2 (6 bases). Trimming left V 4 bases short and J 1 base short, with 17 bases between. Germline V gene data show CDR1 as SGHTA and CDR2 as FQGNSA. This CDR3 has 16 residues.